This TCR beta chain was sequenced for a study of T cell responses to AZD1222 COVID-19 vaccine. This CDR3 is built from 18 residues. Germline V CDR1 and CDR2: SEHNR, FQNEAQ (reference sequence). Trimming at V came to 1 base and at J to 6 bases, leaving 12 bases not matched to a gene. A remark on this clone: Its antigen remains unknown.

Using immunoSEQ multiplex PCR, the repertoire was profiled, and TCRdb retains in-frame clones only, with some absent. This sample has roughly 150,000 clones, with 80% to 95% found just once. Study-level findings and limits: The span of vaccine-associated CD4 TCRs extended across spike, with dominance at 160-218 and 743-854. Spike-specific TCR breadth and depth grew following two AZD1222 doses. Clonal diversity was possibly underestimated, and white British individuals and females predominated among donors.

This sample comprised peripheral blood, obtained 28 days after the second AZD1222 dose. V usage is TRBV7-9 and J usage is TRBJ1-5; the match to TRBD1 covers 10 bases. The sequence came from an adult who received the AZD1222 COVID-19 vaccine. The CDR3 is CASSLGQPGQGGRQPQHF. The CDR3 DNA reads as TGTGCCAGCAGCTTAGGTCAACCCGGACAGGGGGGACGTCAGCCCCAGCATTTT. Combining the CDR3 with reference TRBV7-9 and TRBJ1-5 gives the whole variable domain DTGVSQNPRHKITKRGQNVTFRCDPISEHNRLYWYRQTLGQGPEFLTYFQNEAQLEKSRLLSDRFSAERPKGSFSTLEIQRTEQGDSAMYLCASSLGQPGQGGRQPQHFGDGTRLSIL.